This TCR beta chain was documented in a study of graft-versus-host responses after intestinal transplantation. In the study overall: Each of the recipients got a multivisceral, liver-intestinal, or isolated intestinal transplant. Anti-thymocyte globulin induction preceded two to three years of tacrolimus and steroid maintenance in all recipients.

Notes on the study in general: Maximum circulating GvH clone levels tracked with early post-transplant HvG decreases.

About this clone itself: The antigen is undetermined.

Germline values: CDR1 SNHLY, CDR2 FYNNEI. The CDR3 runs 13 residues. J gave up 7 bases and V 7 bases, and 6 bases lay outside the gene matches. Clones were read by immunoSEQ multiplex PCR, and TCRdb kept only the in-frame ones, dropping some. This table has tens of thousands of clones, 87% appearing once. This sequence was found in a human patient who received an intestinal transplant, so some T cells may come from the graft donor. The sample was PBMCs, taken about 420 days after intestinal transplantation. This chain joins TRBV2 and TRBJ2-7; 11 bases map to TRBD2. The CDR3 region has the DNA TGTGCCAGCATAGCGGGAGGGTTTTGGGAGCAGTACTTC. Its translation: CASIAGGFWEQYF.